The subject of this entry is one T cell receptor beta chain. Antigen unknown. This sample was taken from a study of T cell repertoires in cytomegalovirus infection. V gave up 3 bases and J gave up 4 bases, with 13 bases separating them. CDR1 and CDR2 (germline): DFQATT, SNEGSKA (reference sequence). The CDR3 has 14 amino acids. TCRdb reanalysed the reads using MiXCR and keeps one entry per CDR3 protein. Found here are roughly 230,000 distinct CDR3 sequences, 20% to 25% of them singletons; the top ten hold 15% to 20%. Findings and caveats of the study: Dominant in the ex vivo response were TCR beta clonotypes restricted by HLA-C and specific for CMV.

The TCR was taken from a human donor in good health (CMV status not recorded). Some clones in this sample may be carry-over from other donors' samples. Sequenced input: CD8+ T cells from PBMCs. This chain uses TRBV20-1 with TRBJ1-5; D remains ambiguous. DNA of the CDR3: TGCAGTGCTAGTCTTCCGACCACTAATCAGCCCCAGCATTTT. Translating gives CSASLPTTNQPQHF.